The next 27 T cell receptor beta chains were all read from a single sample in a study of cytomegalovirus exposure and HLA in healthy donors. Both 60 Vbeta primers and 13 Jbeta primers went into the PCR. The table came from immunoSEQ multiplex PCR; TCRdb's copy has only in-frame clones and leaves some out. Of 150,000 to 200,000 clones listed, around three quarters were seen once; the top ten hold roughly 1.5%. The sequencing sample was made of PBMCs. The source is a man aged 35-49 years in good health and CMV-seronegative.

This chain links TRBV28 with TRBJ2-5; D is undetermined. The J call is uncertain, as TRBJ2-7 better fits the DNA end. There are 13 residues in the CDR3. Germline CDR1 and CDR2: MDHEN and SYDVKM. The CDR3 here is CASSESNTYEQYF. In nucleotides, the CDR3 is TGTGCCAGCAGCGAATCCAATACCTACGAGCAGTACTTC.

V gene TRBV10-3 combines with J gene TRBJ2-5; TRBD2 is a possible D gene (6 bases). V lost 0 bases and J 0 bases, leaving 14 bases between the germline ends. The CDR3 extends over 17 amino acids. CDR1 and CDR2 (germline): ENHRY, SYGVKD. The CDR3 region is CAISESLASENQETQYF. As DNA, the CDR3 is TGTGCCATCAGTGAGTCGCTGGCTAGCGAGAACCAAGAGACCCAGTACTTC.

V is TRBV21-1 and J is TRBJ2-7; TRBD2, the table's D call, lacks a check against the DNA. TRBV21-1 is a documented pseudogene. This CDR3 region has 19 residues. The CDR3 region is CASSSAPGQPGTSVYEQYV. Written as DNA, the CDR3 is TGTGCCAGCAGCAGTGCCCCGGGACAGCCCGGGACTAGCGTCTACGAGCAGTACGTC.

Notes on this clone: The identical CDR3 is also encoded by other nucleotide sequences in the sample. The rearrangement links TRBV27 to TRBJ2-7, with D perhaps TRBD2 (5 bases). Germline values: CDR1 MNHEY, CDR2 SMNVEV (reference sequence). The length of the CDR3 is 13 residues. V lost 3 bases and J lost 3, with 9 bases in between. CDR3 region: CASSFGGGYEQYF. The CDR3 DNA is TGTGCCAGCAGTTTTGGAGGTGGCTACGAGCAGTACTTC.

J is TRBJ1-2 and V is TRBV2; possible D gene TRBD1, 6 bases. This CDR3 is built from 11 residues. Germline assignment: CDR1 SNHLY and CDR2 FYNNEI. The V and J ends lost 6 bases and 8 bases respectively, with 10 bases between them. This CDR3 is CASRMGAGYTF. CDR3 nucleotides: TGTGCCAGCAGGATGGGGGCCGGCTACACCTTC.

This clone was counted a single time. The gene calls are TRBV6-1 and TRBJ1-2; the match to TRBD1 covers 9 bases. CDR1 is MNHNS, CDR2 SASEGT, per germline. V shed 6 bases and J 3 bases; nucleotides not matched to a gene: 5. This CDR3 spans 14 amino acids. The CDR3 sequence: CASSTGTGYYGYTF. The CDR3 DNA is TGTGCCAGCAGCACCGGGACAGGGTACTATGGCTACACCTTC.

This clone has more than one count but fewer than ten. The rearrangement uses TRBV7-6 and TRBJ1-5; maybe TRBD1 (5 bases). CDR1 and CDR2 (germline): SGHVS, FNYEAQ. The ends were cut back, 1 base at V and 8 bases at J, with 18 bases in the middle. The CDR3 is made up of 16 amino acids. CDR3 region: CASSLGQGGASEPQHF. CDR3 nucleotide sequence: TGTGCCAGCAGCTTAGGTCAGGGAGGTGCATCCGAGCCCCAGCATTTT.

V and J are TRBV11-1 and TRBJ1-2; weak D call: TRBD1 (5 bases). Trimming shortened V by 4 bases and J by 5 bases, and 11 bases separated the two germline ends. This CDR3 contains 13 residues. Germline assignment: CDR1 SGHAT and CDR2 FQDESV (reference sequence). The CDR3 DNA reads as TGTGCCAGCAGCTCGAGGTCAGGGTATGGCTACACCTTC. It codes for CASSSRSGYGYTF.

This rearrangement joins TRBV7-9 to TRBJ2-2; perhaps TRBD1 as D (5 bases). Trimming took off 5 bases at V and 6 bases at J, with 7 bases between the two ends. CDR1 SEHNR and CDR2 FQNEAQ come from the germline V gene (reference sequence). The CDR3 spans 12 residues. The CDR3 nucleotides read TGTGCCAGCAGCCCAGGGTCCGGGGAGCTGTTTTTT. Amino acid sequence: CASSPGSGELFF.

V is TRBV7-9 and J is TRBJ1-4; 8 bases are shared with TRBD1. Looked up from germline, CDR1 is SEHNR and CDR2 is FQNEAQ (reference sequence). CDR3 length: 16 residues. Trimming removed 3 bases from V and 8 bases from J; junction bases left unmatched: 11. CDR3 protein: CASSLDRDRPREKLFF. CDR3 nucleotides: TGTGCCAGCAGCTTGGACCGGGACAGGCCCCGGGAAAAACTGTTTTTT. The entire variable domain, with the rest obtained from reference TRBV7-9 and TRBJ1-4, is as follows: DTGVSQNPRHKITKRGQNVTFRCDPISEHNRLYWYRQTLGQGPEFLTYFQNEAQLEKSRLLSDRFSAERPKGSFSTLEIQRTEQGDSAMYLCASSLDRDRPREKLFFGSGTQLSVL.

This clone was observed a handful of times. V is TRBV5-8 and J is TRBJ1-2; D remains ambiguous. V lost 2 bases to trimming and J lost 5 bases, with 7 bases between them. CDR1 is SGHTS, CDR2 YDEGEE, per germline. The CDR3 length is 12 residues. The CDR3 sequence is CASSFSGYGYTF. CDR3 DNA: TGTGCCAGCAGCTTCAGCGGATATGGCTACACCTTC.

The rearrangement uses TRBV5-8 and TRBJ2-7; possible D gene TRBD1, 6 bases. Germline V CDR1 and CDR2: SGHTS, YDEGEE. Deletions cut 4 bases from V and 6 bases from J, with 14 bases between. The CDR3 has 13 residues. CDR3 amino acids: CASSPAQGGEQYV. DNA for the CDR3: TGTGCCAGCAGCCCGGCACAGGGTGGCGAGCAGTACGTC.

The V gene is TRBV14, the J gene TRBJ2-7, with TRBD2 matching 8 bases. The CDR3 spans 13 residues. The germline V gene encodes CDR1 SGHDN and CDR2 FVKESK. The ends lost 4 bases at V and 5 bases at J; junction bases unmatched: 4. The CDR3 spells CASSPRGRNEQYV. The CDR3 region has the DNA TGTGCCAGCAGCCCCCGCGGGAGGAACGAGCAGTACGTC.

The rearrangement joins TRBV5-4 to TRBJ2-1, with 11 nucleotides matching TRBD2. This CDR3 contains 17 residues. Germline trimming cut 3 bases from V and 8 bases from J; bases unmatched to any gene: 13. CDR1 and CDR2 (germline): SGHNT, YYREEE (reference sequence). The CDR3 nucleotides are TGTGCCAGCAGCTCGAAGACTAGCGGGAAATTCGGGGATGAGCAGTTCTTC. Protein sequence: CASSSKTSGKFGDEQFF.

This clone was counted a few times. This chain links TRBV5-1 with TRBJ2-2, with 7 bases lining up with TRBD2. With 5 bases clipped from V and 4 bases from J, the junction kept 23 bases outside the gene matches. The CDR3 covers 20 residues. Germline loops: CDR1 SGHRS, CDR2 YFSETQ. CDR3 region: CASSTGGVAQMGRGTGELFF. The CDR3 nucleotides are TGCGCCAGCAGTACGGGGGGAGTAGCCCAAATGGGAAGAGGCACCGGGGAGCTGTTTTTT.

This clone has a single count. This rearrangement joins TRBV27 to TRBJ1-5; 11 bases align to TRBD1. The CDR3 spans 15 residues. In germline, CDR1 is MNHEY, CDR2 SMNVEV (reference sequence). The V segment lost 2 bases and the J segment 6 bases; nucleotides outside the gene matches: 3. CDR3 in DNA: TGTGCCAGCAGTTTAGGGACAGGGGGTACTCAGCCCCAGCATTTT. Protein: CASSLGTGGTQPQHF.

This clone was found a few times. This chain joins TRBV6-5 and TRBJ1-1; 8 positions match TRBD1. V trimming: 4 bases; J trimming: 5 bases; junction bases outside the gene matches: 6. Germline values: CDR1 MNHEY, CDR2 SVGAGI. CDR3 length equals 14 residues. The CDR3 DNA is TGTGCCAGCAGTTCCTACAGGGGGGTTACTGAAGCTTTCTTT. It encodes CASSSYRGVTEAFF.

This clone was picked up one time. The V call is TRBV4-2, the J call TRBJ1-5; possibly TRBD1 for D (5 bases). Deletions cut 0 bases from V and 6 bases from J, with 12 bases between. Germline lookup yields CDR1 LGHNA and CDR2 YNFKEQ. The CDR3 extends over 15 amino acids. Written as DNA, the CDR3 is TGTGCCAGCAGCCAAGATGGCCAGGGTCTTCAGCCCCAGCATTTT. Translating it yields CASSQDGQGLQPQHF.

The chain combines TRBV5-1 with TRBJ2-7; a possible D gene is TRBD2 (5 bases). The CDR3 is 14 amino acids. The ends were cut back, 2 bases at V and 9 bases at J, with 18 bases in the middle. CDR1 and CDR2 from the germline V gene are SGHRS and YFSETQ. The CDR3 region is CASSLGQVESGQYF. CDR3 nucleotides: TGCGCCAGCAGCTTAGGGCAGGTTGAGAGCGGGCAGTACTTC.

This clone came up once. V is TRBV29-1 and J is TRBJ2-3; 8 bases align to TRBD1. CDR3 length equals 15 residues. CDR1 and CDR2 (germline): SQVTM, ANQGSEA. Trimming took 4 bases from V and 4 from J; bases not matched to a gene: 10. CDR3 sequence reads: CSVGTGKVGADTQYF. The DNA for the CDR3 is TGCAGCGTTGGGACAGGGAAAGTAGGCGCAGATACGCAGTATTTT.

The rearrangement uses TRBV2 and TRBJ2-7, with 8 bases fitting TRBD1. Trimming removed 3 bases from V and 5 bases from J; junction bases left unmatched: 3. This CDR3 has 13 residues. Germline loops: CDR1 SNHLY, CDR2 FYNNEI. The CDR3 reads CASSDRGLNEQYV. In DNA form, the CDR3 reads TGTGCCAGCAGTGACAGGGGGCTTAACGAGCAGTACGTC.

The chain carries TRBV28 and TRBJ1-2; D call uncertain. CDR3 size: 13 residues. CDR1 is MDHEN and CDR2 is SYDVKM in the germline V gene. Trimming removed 8 bases at V and 0 bases at J, with 10 bases between. The CDR3 nucleotides read TGTGCCAGCCTTGAGTCCACTAACTATGGCTACACCTTC. Its translation is CASLESTNYGYTF.

This clone occurred a few times. V gene TRBV30 combines with J gene TRBJ2-3; TRBD2 matches at 7 bases. The CDR3 is 15 amino acids. Trimming took 0 bases from V and 0 from J; bases not matched to a gene: 3. In germline, CDR1 is GTSNPN, CDR2 SVGIG (reference sequence). CDR3 sequence: CAWSVRAGSTDTQYF. CDR3 DNA: TGTGCCTGGAGTGTACGAGCGGGGAGCACAGATACGCAGTATTTT.

The V and J genes are TRBV5-4 and TRBJ2-7, with D unclear. From germline, CDR1 is SGHNT and CDR2 YYREEE (reference sequence). V was cut by 0 bases and J by 2 bases, with 9 bases left in between. CDR3 length: 14 amino acids. The CDR3 sequence is CASSLGEIPYEQYF. The CDR3 nucleotides read TGTGCCAGCAGCTTGGGCGAAATACCCTACGAGCAGTACTTC.

The CDR3 loop is CSVVLASGRAWDEQFF. CDR3 sequence (DNA): TGCAGCGTTGTCTTGGCTAGCGGGAGGGCTTGGGATGAGCAGTTCTTC. V and J are TRBV29-1 and TRBJ2-1, with 12 bases identical to TRBD2. V was pared by 4 bases and J by 8 bases, with 12 bases of the junction left unmatched. Germline lookup yields CDR1 SQVTM and CDR2 ANQGSEA. The CDR3 is made up of 16 amino acids.

This clone has only one observation. V usage is TRBV18 and J usage is TRBJ2-7; 8 nucleotides match TRBD2. The V gene end was trimmed by 2 bases and the J gene end by 0 bases; junction bases not matched to a gene: 3. Germline CDR1 reads KGHSH; CDR2 reads LQKENI. The CDR3 sequence is 15 residues long. CDR3 nucleotides: TGTGCCAGCTCACCATCAGCGGGAGACTCCTACGAGCAGTACGTC. Amino acids: CASSPSAGDSYEQYV.

This rearrangement joins TRBV5-1 to TRBJ2-7; 8 bases are shared with TRBD2. CDR1 SGHRS and CDR2 YFSETQ come from the germline V gene. This CDR3 has 14 residues. The V segment lost 5 bases and the J segment 0 bases; nucleotides outside the gene matches: 4. In DNA, the CDR3 is TGCGCCAGCAGTCCGGGGGGGAACTCCTACGAGCAGTACGTC. Amino acid sequence: CASSPGGNSYEQYV.